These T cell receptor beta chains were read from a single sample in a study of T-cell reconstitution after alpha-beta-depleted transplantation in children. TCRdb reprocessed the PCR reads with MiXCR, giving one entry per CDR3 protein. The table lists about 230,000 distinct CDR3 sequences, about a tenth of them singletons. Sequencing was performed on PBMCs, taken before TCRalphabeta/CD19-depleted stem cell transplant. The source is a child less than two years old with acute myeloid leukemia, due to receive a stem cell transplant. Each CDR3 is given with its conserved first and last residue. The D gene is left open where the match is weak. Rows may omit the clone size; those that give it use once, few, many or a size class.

CDR3 DNA: TGTGCCAGTAGTCGGGGAACTAATGAAAAACTGTTTTTT
CDR3 protein: CASSRGTNEKLFF
D gene: .
V gene: TRBV19
clone size: many
J gene: TRBJ1-4

CDR3 DNA: TGCGCCAGCAGTCAATCGAGAGGGGGGGGAAACATTCAGTACTTC
CDR3 protein: CASSQSRGGGNIQYF
D gene: .
V gene: TRBV23-1
clone size: many
J gene: TRBJ2-4

CDR3 DNA: TGTGCCAGCAGCTTGTCCGGGACTAGATTCTACGAGCAGTACTTC
CDR3 protein: CASSLSGTRFYEQYF
D gene: TRBD2
V gene: TRBV5-4
clone size: many
J gene: TRBJ2-7

CDR3 DNA: TGTGCCAGCAGCCAGGGCCACAATCAGCCCCAGCATTTT
CDR3 protein: CASSQGHNQPQHF
D gene: .
V gene: TRBV12-3/TRBV12-4
clone size: many
J gene: TRBJ1-5

CDR3 DNA: TGTGCCAGCAGTCTACTTGGACAGGGAGGGCGGACAACTAATGAAGAACTGTTTTTT
CDR3 protein: CASSLLGQGGRTTNEELFF
D gene: TRBD1
V gene: TRBV6-5
clone size: .
J gene: TRBJ1-4

CDR3 DNA: TGTGCCAGCAGTCAAGACAGGGCATTTAACTATGGCTACACCTTC
CDR3 protein: CASSQDRAFNYGYTF
D gene: TRBD1
V gene: TRBV7-9
clone size: many
J gene: TRBJ1-2

CDR3 DNA: TGTGCTAGTGGTCTGGCGACGGTACCTTACAATGAGCAGTTCTTC
CDR3 protein: CASGLATVPYNEQFF
D gene: .
V gene: TRBV12-5
clone size: many
J gene: TRBJ2-1

CDR3 DNA: TGTGCCAGCAGCTTAGGGGGACTAGCAACCTACGAGCAGTACTTC
CDR3 protein: CASSLGGLATYEQYF
D gene: TRBD2
V gene: TRBV7-8
clone size: many
J gene: TRBJ2-7

CDR3 DNA: TGCAGCGTTGGGGCAGGGAGGCCGGTCACTGAAGCTTTCTTT
CDR3 protein: CSVGAGRPVTEAFF
D gene: .
V gene: TRBV29-1
clone size: many
J gene: TRBJ1-1

CDR3 DNA: TGTGCCAGCAGCCCACTCCGGGAGTGGAACAATGAGCAGTTCTTC
CDR3 protein: CASSPLREWNNEQFF
D gene: .
V gene: TRBV11-2
clone size: many
J gene: TRBJ2-1

CDR3 DNA: TGTGCCAGCAGCTTAGGGGGGACAGGCGTTAATGAAAAACTGTTTTTT
CDR3 protein: CASSLGGTGVNEKLFF
D gene: TRBD1
V gene: TRBV11-2
clone size: few
J gene: TRBJ1-4

CDR3 DNA: TGTGCCAGCAGCTCTTCTGATAGCAATCAGCCCCAGCATTTT
CDR3 protein: CASSSSDSNQPQHF
D gene: .
V gene: TRBV12-3/TRBV12-4
clone size: many
J gene: TRBJ1-5

CDR3 DNA: TGTGCCAGCAGCCGTCAGGCTCAAGAGACCCAGTACTTC
CDR3 protein: CASSRQAQETQYF
D gene: .
V gene: TRBV7-9
clone size: many
J gene: TRBJ2-5

CDR3 DNA: TGCGCCAGCAGCCAAGCGAACATGGGGTTTGCAGATACGCAGTATTTT
CDR3 protein: CASSQANMGFADTQYF
D gene: .
V gene: TRBV4-1
clone size: .
J gene: TRBJ2-3

CDR3 DNA: TGCAGCGCCGGGATTTATGAAAAACTGTTTTTT
CDR3 protein: CSAGIYEKLFF
D gene: .
V gene: TRBV29-1
clone size: many
J gene: TRBJ1-4

CDR3 DNA: TGCGCCAGCAGCTTGTTAAGAAGCACTGAAGCTTTCTTT
CDR3 protein: CASSLLRSTEAFF
D gene: .
V gene: TRBV5-1
clone size: few
J gene: TRBJ1-1

CDR3 DNA: TGCGCCAGCAGCTTGTTTTCAGTCTTTAGCCGGGAAGAGACAGATACGCAGTATTTT
CDR3 protein: CASSLFSVFSREETDTQYF
D gene: .
V gene: TRBV5-1
clone size: many
J gene: TRBJ2-3

CDR3 DNA: TGTGCCAGCAGCTTAGTGCGGGAGACCGGGGAGCTGTTTTTT
CDR3 protein: CASSLVRETGELFF
D gene: TRBD2
V gene: TRBV7-9
clone size: many
J gene: TRBJ2-2

CDR3 DNA: TGTGCCAGCAGCTTAAATTTCATTTTCGACAGTTCGTCTGAAGCTTTCTTT
CDR3 protein: CASSLNFIFDSSSEAFF
D gene: .
V gene: TRBV13
clone size: many
J gene: TRBJ1-1

CDR3 DNA: TGTGCCAGCAGCTTGAACCAGAGGGATACGCAGTATTTT
CDR3 protein: CASSLNQRDTQYF
D gene: .
V gene: TRBV5-4
clone size: many
J gene: TRBJ2-3

CDR3 DNA: TGTGCCAGCAGCTGGCCCAGCGGTGAGCAGTTCTTC
CDR3 protein: CASSWPSGEQFF
D gene: .
V gene: TRBV7-9
clone size: .
J gene: TRBJ2-1

CDR3 DNA: TGCAGTGCTATCAGGGCCGACAGGAATCAGCCCCAGCATTTT
CDR3 protein: CSAIRADRNQPQHF
D gene: .
V gene: TRBV20-1
clone size: many
J gene: TRBJ1-5